The rows below give T cell receptor beta chains drawn from one sample of a study of neurological immune-mediated disorders. MiXCR was run by TCRdb on the 5' RACE reads, yielding one entry per CDR3 protein. The data hold more than 30,000 distinct CDR3 sequences, with about 14% observed a single time. Sequencing input: CD4+ T cells from blood. These receptors all stem from a female donor with HTLV-1-associated myelopathy (HAM/TSP). Both conserved end residues are part of each CDR3. Fields, in order: J gene, D gene, V gene, clone size, CDR3 protein, CDR3 DNA. A D gene is named only where the DNA matches it firmly. Size is stated for part of the rows, as once, few or many counts, or as a class when the clone is expanded.

J: TRBJ2-2
D: NA
V: TRBV12-3/TRBV12-4
size: many
CDR3: CASSLYNPPAGELFF
DNA: TGTGCCAGCAGCCTATACAATCCTCCAGCCGGGGAGCTGTTTTTT

J: TRBJ1-1
D: NA
V: TRBV28
size: NA
CDR3: CASSASGDTEAFF
DNA: TGTGCCAGCAGCGCTTCAGGGGACACTGAAGCTTTCTTT

J: TRBJ1-4
D: NA
V: TRBV7-8
size: many
CDR3: CASSLGQGLELFF
DNA: TGTGCCAGCAGCTTAGGCCAAGGGCTGGAACTGTTTTTT

J: TRBJ2-5
D: TRBD2
V: TRBV28
size: many
CDR3: CASSSRLAGDETQYF
DNA: TGTGCCAGCAGTTCGAGACTAGCGGGGGACGAGACCCAGTACTTC

J: TRBJ1-5
D: TRBD1
V: TRBV20-1
size: medium-sized
CDR3: CSVKVRGKQPQHF
DNA: TGCAGTGTTAAGGTCAGGGGGAAGCAGCCCCAGCATTTT

J: TRBJ1-1
D: TRBD1
V: TRBV7-6
size: many
CDR3: CASSPTGEYTEAFF
DNA: TGTGCCAGCAGCCCGACAGGGGAGTACACTGAAGCTTTCTTT

J: TRBJ1-2
D: TRBD1
V: TRBV4-1
size: many
CDR3: CASSQEGGRGRGYTF
DNA: TGCGCCAGCAGCCAAGAAGGCGGCAGGGGGAGAGGCTACACCTTC

J: TRBJ2-5
D: TRBD1
V: TRBV2
size: many
CDR3: CASSEALRGQETQYF
DNA: TGTGCCAGCAGTGAAGCGCTCAGGGGGCAAGAGACCCAGTACTTC

J: TRBJ2-7
D: NA
V: TRBV20-1
size: many
CDR3: CSASGALSSYEQYF
DNA: TGCAGTGCTAGCGGTGCGCTGAGCTCCTACGAGCAGTACTTC

J: TRBJ2-3
D: TRBD2
V: TRBV7-8
size: many
CDR3: CASSPRAGASLDTQYF
DNA: TGTGCCAGCAGCCCCAGAGCGGGAGCCTCACTTGATACGCAGTATTTT

J: TRBJ1-6
D: TRBD1
V: TRBV18
size: NA
CDR3: CASSPFQDRSNSPLHF
DNA: TGTGCCAGCTCACCATTCCAGGACAGGAGTAATTCACCCCTCCACTTT

J: TRBJ2-1
D: TRBD2
V: TRBV6-2/TRBV6-3
size: many
CDR3: CASSWDYRSEQFF
DNA: TGTGCCAGCAGTTGGGACTACCGGAGTGAGCAGTTCTTC

J: TRBJ1-1
D: NA
V: TRBV11-1
size: many
CDR3: CASSPGQMNTEAFF
DNA: TGTGCCAGCAGCCCCGGACAGATGAACACTGAAGCTTTCTTT

J: TRBJ1-6
D: NA
V: TRBV6-5
size: many
CDR3: CASRLEPGGTPSPLHF
DNA: TGTGCCAGCAGACTCGAACCGGGGGGGACACCCTCACCCCTCCACTTT

J: TRBJ1-6
D: TRBD1
V: TRBV4-1
size: many
CDR3: CASSQAGTANSPLHF
DNA: TGCGCCAGCAGCCAAGCCGGGACAGCAAATTCACCCCTCCACTTT

J: TRBJ2-2
D: TRBD1
V: TRBV7-9
size: many
CDR3: CASSLRQGDTGELFF
DNA: TGTGCCAGCAGCTTACGTCAGGGGGACACCGGGGAGCTGTTTTTT

J: TRBJ2-3
D: TRBD2
V: TRBV5-1
size: medium-sized
CDR3: CASSLASHGGAADTQYF
DNA: TGCGCCAGCAGCTTGGCCTCCCACGGGGGGGCGGCAGATACGCAGTATTTT

J: TRBJ2-7
D: NA
V: TRBV6-1
size: NA
CDR3: CAISFSHEGGALSVEQYF
DNA: TGTGCCATCAGCTTCTCCCACGAAGGGGGGGCCCTAAGCGTCGAGCAGTACTTC

J: TRBJ2-1
D: NA
V: TRBV7-3
size: many
CDR3: CASSLGGAGGYNEQFF
DNA: TGTGCCAGCAGCTTAGGAGGAGCGGGCGGGTACAATGAGCAGTTCTTC

J: TRBJ1-2
D: NA
V: TRBV20-1
size: many
CDR3: CSAPSDGGLSPYGYTF
DNA: TGCAGTGCCCCTTCGGACGGGGGGCTAAGCCCTTATGGCTACACCTTC

J: TRBJ1-1
D: NA
V: TRBV3-1
size: many
CDR3: CASSQHGWGDMNTEAFF
DNA: TGTGCCAGCAGCCAACATGGCTGGGGGGATATGAACACTGAAGCTTTCTTT

J: TRBJ2-5
D: NA
V: TRBV6-2/TRBV6-3
size: many
CDR3: CASSYESYQETQYF
DNA: TGTGCCAGCAGTTACGAATCGTACCAAGAGACCCAGTACTTC

J: TRBJ2-5
D: NA
V: TRBV3-1
size: NA
CDR3: CGTADSGNTIYFGETQYF
DNA: TGCGGTACAGCGGACTCTGGAAACACCATATATTTCGGAGAGACCCAGTACTTC

J: TRBJ2-5
D: NA
V: TRBV10-3
size: many
CDR3: CAIGTRGAQETQYF
DNA: TGTGCCATCGGCACCCGGGGGGCCCAAGAGACCCAGTACTTC

J: TRBJ2-1
D: NA
V: TRBV30
size: many
CDR3: CAWSLTGPQFF
DNA: TGTGCCTGGAGTCTCACAGGGCCGCAGTTCTTC

J: TRBJ2-1
D: TRBD1
V: TRBV28
size: many
CDR3: CASSLDRGWVF
DNA: TGTGCCAGCAGTTTGGACAGGGGGTGGGTCTTC

J: TRBJ2-7
D: NA
V: TRBV6-5
size: many
CDR3: CASNKGKAYEQYF
DNA: TGTGCCAGCAACAAGGGGAAGGCCTACGAGCAGTACTTC

J: TRBJ1-1
D: NA
V: TRBV24-1
size: NA
CDR3: CATGGGTEAFF
DNA: TGTGCCACGGGAGGGGGCACTGAAGCTTTCTTT

J: TRBJ1-6
D: NA
V: TRBV25-1
size: many
CDR3: CASQASVIGNSPLHF
DNA: TGTGCCAGCCAGGCGTCGGTAATAGGGAATTCACCCCTCCACTTT

J: TRBJ2-3
D: TRBD2
V: TRBV20-1
size: NA
CDR3: CSARVSGVGTDTQYF
DNA: TGCAGTGCTAGAGTGAGCGGGGTGGGCACAGATACGCAGTATTTT

J: TRBJ1-6
D: NA
V: TRBV20-1
size: many
CDR3: CSARPGSDSPLHF
DNA: TGCAGTGCTAGACCGGGATCTGATTCACCCCTCCACTTT

J: TRBJ2-4
D: NA
V: TRBV20-1
size: many
CDR3: CSAWDRGGGIQYF
DNA: TGCAGTGCTTGGGACCGGGGAGGAGGAATTCAGTACTTC

J: TRBJ2-7
D: NA
V: TRBV18
size: NA
CDR3: CASSGLRGDEQYF
DNA: TGTGCCAGCTCAGGACTGAGAGGGGATGAGCAGTACTTC

J: TRBJ2-7
D: NA
V: TRBV3-1
size: many
CDR3: CASRSGTLPNEQYF
DNA: TGTGCCAGCAGGTCCGGGACACTACCTAACGAGCAGTACTTC

J: TRBJ2-1
D: TRBD2
V: TRBV20-1
size: many
CDR3: CSAATSGRADNEQFF
DNA: TGCAGTGCTGCGACTAGCGGGAGGGCCGACAATGAGCAGTTCTTC

J: TRBJ2-7
D: TRBD2
V: TRBV5-1
size: many
CDR3: CASTSGTSGGEQYF
DNA: TGCGCCAGCACCTCCGGGACTAGCGGGGGCGAGCAGTACTTC

J: TRBJ2-3
D: TRBD1
V: TRBV5-1
size: NA
CDR3: CASSPFSTGGSTETQYF
DNA: TGCGCCAGCAGCCCTTTCTCAACAGGGGGGAGCACAGAAACGCAGTATTTT

J: TRBJ2-3
D: NA
V: TRBV2
size: many
CDR3: CASMFQGGGDTQYF
DNA: TGTGCCAGCATGTTCCAGGGAGGTGGGGATACGCAGTATTTT

J: TRBJ1-4
D: TRBD1
V: TRBV5-1
size: medium-sized
CDR3: CASGRGQGDEKLFF
DNA: TGCGCCAGCGGCCGGGGACAGGGGGATGAAAAACTGTTTTTT

J: TRBJ2-7
D: NA
V: TRBV29-1
size: many
CDR3: CSVVTGPGEQYF
DNA: TGCAGCGTAGTGACCGGACCGGGTGAGCAGTACTTC

J: TRBJ2-7
D: NA
V: TRBV7-2
size: many
CDR3: CASSLALIASYEQYF
DNA: TGTGCCAGCAGCTTAGCGCTGATAGCCTCCTACGAGCAGTACTTC

J: TRBJ2-5
D: NA
V: TRBV3-1
size: once
CDR3: CASSQDSVHQETQYF
DNA: TGTGCCAGCAGCCAAGATTCGGTTCACCAAGAGACCCAGTACTTC

J: TRBJ1-1
D: TRBD1
V: TRBV29-1
size: many
CDR3: CSVAGTAMNTEAFF
DNA: TGCAGCGTTGCGGGGACAGCTATGAACACTGAAGCTTTCTTT

J: TRBJ1-1
D: NA
V: TRBV21-1
size: many
CDR3: CASSHWTPPDAFF
DNA: TGTGCCAGCAGCCACTGGACGCCCCCCGATGCTTTCTTT

J: TRBJ1-1
D: TRBD1
V: TRBV20-1
size: many
CDR3: CSAPPGQGYPEAFF
DNA: TGCAGTGCCCCGCCCGGACAGGGGTATCCTGAAGCTTTCTTT

J: TRBJ2-1
D: NA
V: TRBV7-8
size: many
CDR3: CASSLNIRGYTEQFF
DNA: TGTGCCAGCAGCCTTAATATAAGGGGTTACACTGAGCAGTTCTTC

J: TRBJ2-1
D: TRBD2
V: TRBV20-1
size: many
CDR3: CSARMASGQYNEQFF
DNA: TGCAGTGCTAGAATGGCTAGCGGGCAATACAATGAGCAGTTCTTC

J: TRBJ2-7
D: NA
V: TRBV2
size: many
CDR3: CASSAVSYEQYF
DNA: TGTGCCAGCAGTGCAGTCTCCTACGAGCAGTACTTC

J: TRBJ2-3
D: NA
V: TRBV14
size: many
CDR3: CASSQAGATDTQYF
DNA: TGTGCCAGCAGCCAAGCGGGAGCGACAGATACGCAGTATTTT

J: TRBJ2-5
D: TRBD1
V: TRBV7-2
size: many
CDR3: CASSARQGQETQYF
DNA: TGTGCCAGCAGCGCCCGACAGGGCCAAGAGACCCAGTACTTC

J: TRBJ1-4
D: NA
V: TRBV5-1
size: many
CDR3: CASSSTGTFYREKLFF
DNA: TGCGCCAGCAGCTCGACAGGAACCTTTTACCGGGAAAAACTGTTTTTT

J: TRBJ2-1
D: TRBD2
V: TRBV7-2
size: many
CDR3: CASSLVLAGGNEQFF
DNA: TGTGCCAGCAGCTTAGTACTAGCGGGAGGCAATGAGCAGTTCTTC

J: TRBJ1-2
D: TRBD1
V: TRBV6-6
size: many
CDR3: CASSWGQGANYGYTF
DNA: TGTGCCAGCAGTTGGGGACAGGGAGCAAACTATGGCTACACCTTC

J: TRBJ2-1
D: TRBD2
V: TRBV2
size: many
CDR3: CASSGRLAGFLRPFF
DNA: TGTGCCAGCAGTGGTCGGCTAGCGGGATTCTTGCGGCCGTTCTTC

J: TRBJ2-5
D: NA
V: TRBV20-1
size: many
CDR3: CSARAGGTTQETQYF
DNA: TGCAGTGCTAGAGCTGGAGGGACGACCCAAGAGACCCAGTACTTC